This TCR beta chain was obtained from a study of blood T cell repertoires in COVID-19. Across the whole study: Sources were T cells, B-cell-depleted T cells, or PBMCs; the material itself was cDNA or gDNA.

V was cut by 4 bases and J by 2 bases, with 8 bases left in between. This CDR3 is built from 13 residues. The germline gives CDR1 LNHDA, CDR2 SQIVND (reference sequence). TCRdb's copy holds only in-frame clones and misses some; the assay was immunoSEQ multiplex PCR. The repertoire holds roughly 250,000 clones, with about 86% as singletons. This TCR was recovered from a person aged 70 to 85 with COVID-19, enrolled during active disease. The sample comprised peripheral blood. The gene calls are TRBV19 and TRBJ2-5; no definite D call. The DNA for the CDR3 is TGTGCCAGTAGTACGGCGGCACAAGAGACCCAGTACTTC. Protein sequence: CASSTAAQETQYF.